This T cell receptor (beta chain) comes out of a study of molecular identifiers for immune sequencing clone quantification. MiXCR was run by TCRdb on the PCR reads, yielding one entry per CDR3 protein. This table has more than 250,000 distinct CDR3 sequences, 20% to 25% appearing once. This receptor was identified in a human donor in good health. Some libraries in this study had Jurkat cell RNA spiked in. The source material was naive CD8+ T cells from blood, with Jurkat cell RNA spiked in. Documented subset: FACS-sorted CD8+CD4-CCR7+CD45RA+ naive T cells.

The CDR3 bases are TGCGCCAGCAGCCGAGATCTCCAATCCTCCTACGAGCAGTACTTC. Translating gives CASSRDLQSSYEQYF. This chain uses TRBV4-3 with TRBJ2-7; D gene unclear. Germline V lookup: CDR1 LGHNA, CDR2 YSLEER. The CDR3 contains 15 residues. Trimming took 4 bases from V and 0 from J, leaving 13 bases between them.